This T cell receptor beta chain was captured by sequencing in a study of yellow fever vaccine responses in identical twins (dated by TCRdb to between 2018 and 2020). Looking at the study overall: Focusing on identical twins, the study followed the T cell clones that responded to the vaccine, and did so with precision. Study-level results and caveats: According to the authors, the vaccine-induced T cell response in identical twins seemed to be partly convergent and partly specific to each individual.

The V and J ends are trimmed by 6 bases and 4 bases, leaving 13 bases between them. The CDR3 goes from the cysteine to the phenylalanine over 13 residues. Here the CDR3 DNA is all that survives: 39 bases in frame from base 1. Sequences DFQATT (CDR1) and SNEGSKA (CDR2) are obtained from the germline V gene (reference sequence). The protocol used for the library was RT-PCR. Sequencing instrument: Illumina HiSeq 2500. Using fastp at Q25 and MiXCR, TCRdb reprocessed the public reads and kept productive beta chains. Rows merge per CDR3 protein into single entries with the most common DNA and genes. This sample is represented by about 3,000 distinct CDR3 sequences; 75% to 90% of them were singletons. Of the sample, under 9% is held by the ten largest clones. In the case of this clonotype: No cognate antigen has been identified for it. Base qualities are not recorded, but no much larger clone differs from it by a single base.

The source of this sequence is a female donor who received the yellow fever vaccine. Specimen: T cells from blood (PBMCs), unsorted or a sorted subset (not recorded which), collected before or after yellow fever vaccination (not recorded which). The V and J segments used are TRBV20-1 and TRBJ2-1; TRBD1 could be the D gene, as 6 bases match. The nucleotide sequence is given as TGCAGTGCCGCCAGGGGTGGTTACAATGAGCAGTTCTTC. This sequence encodes CSAARGGYNEQFF.